This TCR beta chain was identified during a study of cytomegalovirus exposure and HLA in healthy donors. Findings of the study overall: As confirmed in vitro, a few CMV-associated chains were specific for CMV antigens.

V lost 4 bases, J lost 1 base, and 10 bases stayed unmatched. CDR3 length: 18 residues. CDR1 and CDR2 (germline): MDHEN, SYDVKM. Regarding this clone: As yet, its antigen is unknown.

Sequenced by immunoSEQ multiplex PCR; TCRdb stores in-frame clones only, minus some. The sample holds 170,000 or so clones; around 84% are singletons and the top ten take 15% to 20%. The clonotype comes from a man aged 18-30 years in good health and CMV-seropositive. The genes are TRBV28 and TRBJ2-3, with 11 bases identical to TRBD2. Sequenced input: PBMCs. The CDR3 DNA reads as TGTGCCAGCAGTTCTAAAAAACTGACTAGCGGGGGCACAGATACGCAGTATTTT. Translating gives CASSSKKLTSGGTDTQYF.